This T cell receptor (beta chain) stems from a study of shared clonotypes between healthy human individuals. The wider study: A couple of female and a few male donors aged 18 to 49 were enrolled. CD8 memory received one plate per donor, CD8 naive two, CD4 memory three and CD4 naive three.

Germline CDR1 reads PRHDT; CDR2 reads FYEKMQ (reference sequence). V shed 5 bases and J shed 6 bases, with 11 bases lying between them. The CDR3 is made up of 14 amino acids. Sequencing used immunoSEQ multiplex PCR; TCRdb keeps in-frame clones, though not all of them. The sample lists millions of clones; about 95% were seen once. Study observations and caveats: Compared with memory subsets, naive subsets generally had larger estimated richness. In four donors, around 5% of naive CD4 clonotypes appeared in common.

Details on this clone: Its antigen is as yet unknown.

Selected positively for CCR7 and CD45RO-negative, naive CD8 cells excluded terminally differentiated effector memory CD45RA+ cells. The J gene is TRBJ1-6, the V gene TRBV13, with TRBD1 as a possible D gene (6 bases). This clonotype was obtained from a man aged 18 to 30 in good health. The source material was naive CD8+ T cells sorted from blood. CDR3 bases: TGTGCCAGCAGCCCAGGGGCTGGTAATTCACCCCTCCACTTT. Protein sequence: CASSPGAGNSPLHF.